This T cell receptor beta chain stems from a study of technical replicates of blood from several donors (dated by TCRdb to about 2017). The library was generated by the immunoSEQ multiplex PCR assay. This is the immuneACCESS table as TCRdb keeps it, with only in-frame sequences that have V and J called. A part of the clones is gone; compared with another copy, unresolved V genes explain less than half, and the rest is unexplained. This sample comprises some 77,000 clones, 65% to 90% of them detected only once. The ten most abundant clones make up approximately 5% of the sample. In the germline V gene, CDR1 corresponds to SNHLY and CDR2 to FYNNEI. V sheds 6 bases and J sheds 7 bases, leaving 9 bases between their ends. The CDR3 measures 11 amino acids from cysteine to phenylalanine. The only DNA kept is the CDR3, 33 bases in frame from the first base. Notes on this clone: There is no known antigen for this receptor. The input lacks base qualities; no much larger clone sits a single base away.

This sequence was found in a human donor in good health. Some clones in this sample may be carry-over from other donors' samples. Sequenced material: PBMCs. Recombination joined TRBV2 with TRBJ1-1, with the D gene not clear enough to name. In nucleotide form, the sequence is TGTGCCAGCAGGAGAGACATTGAAGCTTTCTTT. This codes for CASRRDIEAFF.